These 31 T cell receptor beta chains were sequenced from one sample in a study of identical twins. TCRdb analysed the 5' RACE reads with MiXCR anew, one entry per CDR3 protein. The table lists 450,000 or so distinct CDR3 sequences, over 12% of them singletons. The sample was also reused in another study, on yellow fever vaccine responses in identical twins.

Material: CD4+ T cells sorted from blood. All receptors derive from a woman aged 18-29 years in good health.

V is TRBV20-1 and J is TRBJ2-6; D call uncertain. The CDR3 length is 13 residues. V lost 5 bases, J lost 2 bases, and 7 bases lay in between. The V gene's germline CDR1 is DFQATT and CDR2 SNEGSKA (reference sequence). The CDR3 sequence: CSAQDTGANVLTF. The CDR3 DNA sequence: TGCAGTGCTCAAGACACTGGGGCCAACGTCCTGACTTTC.

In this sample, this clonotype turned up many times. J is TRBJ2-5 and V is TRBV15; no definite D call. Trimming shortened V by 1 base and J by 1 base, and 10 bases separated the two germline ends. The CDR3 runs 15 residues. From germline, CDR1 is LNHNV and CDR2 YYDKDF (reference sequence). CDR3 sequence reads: CATSRGPNIQETQYF. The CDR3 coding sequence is TGTGCCACCAGCAGAGGACCGAATATCCAAGAGACCCAGTACTTC.

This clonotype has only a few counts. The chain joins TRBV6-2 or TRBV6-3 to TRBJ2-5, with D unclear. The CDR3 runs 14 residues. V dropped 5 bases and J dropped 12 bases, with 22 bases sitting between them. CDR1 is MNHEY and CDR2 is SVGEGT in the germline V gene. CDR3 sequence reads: CASSQYRVGVWKYF. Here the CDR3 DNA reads TGTGCCAGCAGTCAGTATCGTGTCGGCGTGTGGAAGTACTTC.

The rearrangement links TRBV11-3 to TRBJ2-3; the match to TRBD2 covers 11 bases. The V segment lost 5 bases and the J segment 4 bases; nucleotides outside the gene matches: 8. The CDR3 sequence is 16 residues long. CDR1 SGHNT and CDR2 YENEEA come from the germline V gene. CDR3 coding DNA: TGTGCCAGCAGCCCCAGGACTAGCGGGCTAGCAGATACGCAGTATTTT. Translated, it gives CASSPRTSGLADTQYF.

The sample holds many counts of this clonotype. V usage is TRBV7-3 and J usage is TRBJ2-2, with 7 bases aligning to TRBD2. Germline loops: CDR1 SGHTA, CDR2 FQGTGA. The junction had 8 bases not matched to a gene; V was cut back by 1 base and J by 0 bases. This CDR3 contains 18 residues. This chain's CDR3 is CASSLRSSSGTNTGELFF. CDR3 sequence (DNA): TGTGCCAGCAGCTTAAGAAGTTCTAGCGGCACGAACACCGGGGAGCTGTTTTTT. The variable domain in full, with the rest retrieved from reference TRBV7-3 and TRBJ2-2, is GAGVSQTPSNKVTEKGKYVELRCDPISGHTALYWYRQSLGQGPEFLIYFQGTGAADDSGLPNDRFFAVRPEGSVSTLKIQRTERGDSAVYLCASSLRSSSGTNTGELFFGEGSRLTVL.

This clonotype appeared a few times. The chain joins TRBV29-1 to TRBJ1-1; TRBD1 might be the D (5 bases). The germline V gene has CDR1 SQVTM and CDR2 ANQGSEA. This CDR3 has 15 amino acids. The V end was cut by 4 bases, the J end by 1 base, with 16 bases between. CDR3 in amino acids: CSVVVRGLENTEAFF. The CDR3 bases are TGCAGCGTTGTAGTTAGGGGCCTAGAGAACACTGAAGCTTTCTTT.

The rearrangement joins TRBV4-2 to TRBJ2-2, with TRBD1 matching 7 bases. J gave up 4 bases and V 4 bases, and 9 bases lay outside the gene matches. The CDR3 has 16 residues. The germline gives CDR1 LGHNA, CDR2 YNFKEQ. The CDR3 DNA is TGTGCCAGCAGCCCCCCGACAGGGTGGGGCACCGGGGAGCTGTTTTTT. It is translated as CASSPPTGWGTGELFF.

The CDR3 here is CASSSQRLIGSPLHF. For the CDR3, the DNA is TGTGCCAGCAGCTCACAGCGTCTCATAGGGTCACCCCTCCACTTT. The J gene is TRBJ1-6, the V gene TRBV28; no definite D call. The CDR3 has 15 amino acids. Trimming took off 6 bases at V and 10 bases at J, with 19 bases between the two ends. CDR1 is MDHEN, CDR2 SYDVKM, per germline.

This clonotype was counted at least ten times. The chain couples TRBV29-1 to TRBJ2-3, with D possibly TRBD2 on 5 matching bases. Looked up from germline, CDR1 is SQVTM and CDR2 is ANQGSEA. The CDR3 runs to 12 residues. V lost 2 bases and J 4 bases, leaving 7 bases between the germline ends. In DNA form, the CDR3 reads TGCAGCGTTGAATCCGGGGCAGATACGCAGTATTTT. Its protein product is CSVESGADTQYF.

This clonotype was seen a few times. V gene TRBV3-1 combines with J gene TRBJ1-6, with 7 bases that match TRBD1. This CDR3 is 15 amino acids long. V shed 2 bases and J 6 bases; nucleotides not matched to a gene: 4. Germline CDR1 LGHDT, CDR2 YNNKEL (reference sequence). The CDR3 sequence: CASSQSGTVNSPLHF. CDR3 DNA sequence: TGTGCCAGCAGCCAATCCGGGACAGTTAATTCACCCCTCCACTTT. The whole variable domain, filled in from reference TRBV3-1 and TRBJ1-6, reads DTAVSQTPKYLVTQMGNDKSIKCEQNLGHDTMYWYKQDSKKFLKIMFSYNNKELIINETVPNRFSPKSPDKAHLNLHINSLELGDSAVYFCASSQSGTVNSPLHFGNGTRLTVT.

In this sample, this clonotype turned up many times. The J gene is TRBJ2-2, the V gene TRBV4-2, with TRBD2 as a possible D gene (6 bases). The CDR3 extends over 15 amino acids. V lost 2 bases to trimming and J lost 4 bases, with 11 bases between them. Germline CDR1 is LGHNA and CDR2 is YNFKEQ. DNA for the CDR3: TGTGCCAGCAGCCAACGCCAGGGAGGCACCGGGGAGCTGTTTTTT. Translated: CASSQRQGGTGELFF.

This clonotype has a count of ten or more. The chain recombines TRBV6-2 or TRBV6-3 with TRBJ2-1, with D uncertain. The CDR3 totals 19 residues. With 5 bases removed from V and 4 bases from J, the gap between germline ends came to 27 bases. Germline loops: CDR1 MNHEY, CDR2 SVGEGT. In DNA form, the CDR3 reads TGTGCCAGCAGTGGGTTGTCTAAGCTCCAAAAAATCCGATACAATGAGCAGTTCTTC. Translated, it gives CASSGLSKLQKIRYNEQFF.

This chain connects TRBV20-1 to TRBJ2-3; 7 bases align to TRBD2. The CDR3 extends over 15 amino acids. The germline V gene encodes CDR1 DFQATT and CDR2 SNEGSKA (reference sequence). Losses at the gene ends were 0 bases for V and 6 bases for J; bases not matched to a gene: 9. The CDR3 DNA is TGCAGTGCTAGAGATATCCAGCGGGGTATGGATACGCAGTATTTT. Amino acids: CSARDIQRGMDTQYF.

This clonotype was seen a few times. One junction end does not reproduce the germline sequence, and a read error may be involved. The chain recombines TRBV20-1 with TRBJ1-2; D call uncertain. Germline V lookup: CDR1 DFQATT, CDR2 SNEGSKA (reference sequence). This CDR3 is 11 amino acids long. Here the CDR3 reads CSARDGSLEAF. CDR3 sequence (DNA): TGCAGTGCTAGAGATGGGAGCCTTGAGGCCTTC.

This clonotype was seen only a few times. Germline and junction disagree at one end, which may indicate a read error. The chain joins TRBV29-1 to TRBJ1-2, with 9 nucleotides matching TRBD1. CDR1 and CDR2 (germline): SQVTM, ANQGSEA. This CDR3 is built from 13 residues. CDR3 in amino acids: CSAERDRAYGYTF. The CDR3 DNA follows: TGCAGCGCTGAAAGGGACAGGGCTTATGGCTACACCTTC.

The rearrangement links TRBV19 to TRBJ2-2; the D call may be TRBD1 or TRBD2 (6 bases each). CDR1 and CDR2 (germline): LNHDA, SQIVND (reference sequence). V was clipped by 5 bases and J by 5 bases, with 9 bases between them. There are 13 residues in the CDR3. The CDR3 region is CASSAGTTGELFF. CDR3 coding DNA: TGTGCCAGTAGTGCGGGGACAACCGGGGAGCTGTTTTTT.

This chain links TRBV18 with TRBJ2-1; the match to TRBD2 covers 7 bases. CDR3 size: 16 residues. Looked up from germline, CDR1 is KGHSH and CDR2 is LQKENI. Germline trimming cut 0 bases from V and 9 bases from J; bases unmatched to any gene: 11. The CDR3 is CASSPPTSLMYGEQFF. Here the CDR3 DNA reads TGTGCCAGCTCACCACCGACTAGCCTCATGTACGGTGAGCAGTTCTTC.

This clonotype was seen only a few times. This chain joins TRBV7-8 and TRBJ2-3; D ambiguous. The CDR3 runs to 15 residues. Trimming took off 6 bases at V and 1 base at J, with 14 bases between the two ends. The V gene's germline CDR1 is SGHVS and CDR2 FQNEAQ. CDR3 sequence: CASRLIPSGTDTQYF. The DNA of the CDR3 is TGTGCCAGCAGGTTAATACCCTCTGGCACAGATACGCAGTATTTT. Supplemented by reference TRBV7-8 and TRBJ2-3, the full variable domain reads GAGVSQSPRYKVAKRGQDVALRCDPISGHVSLFWYQQALGQGPEFLTYFQNEAQLDKSGLPSDRFFAERPEGSVSTLKIQRTQQEDSAVYLCASRLIPSGTDTQYFGPGTRLTVL.

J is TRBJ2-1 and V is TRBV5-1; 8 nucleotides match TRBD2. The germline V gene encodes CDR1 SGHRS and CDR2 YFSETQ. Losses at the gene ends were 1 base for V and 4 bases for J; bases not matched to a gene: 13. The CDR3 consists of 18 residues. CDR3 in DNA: TGCGCCAGCAGCTTGAGACAACTAGCGGCCGTCCTATACAATGAGCAGTTCTTC. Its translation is CASSLRQLAAVLYNEQFF.

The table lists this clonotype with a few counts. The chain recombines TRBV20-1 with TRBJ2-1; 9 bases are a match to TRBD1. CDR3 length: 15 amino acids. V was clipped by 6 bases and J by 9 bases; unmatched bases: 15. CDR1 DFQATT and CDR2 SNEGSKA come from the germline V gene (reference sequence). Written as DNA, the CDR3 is TGCAGTGCCTGGACCCCGGGACAGGGTAGTTTTGAGCAGTTCTTC. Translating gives CSAWTPGQGSFEQFF.

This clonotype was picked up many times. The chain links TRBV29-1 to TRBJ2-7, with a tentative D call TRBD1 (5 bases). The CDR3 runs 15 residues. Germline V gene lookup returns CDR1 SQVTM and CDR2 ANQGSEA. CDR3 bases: TGCGGAATTAAGCTCGAGAGGCAGGGTGCACGGGAGCAGTACTTC. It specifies CGIKLERQGAREQYF.

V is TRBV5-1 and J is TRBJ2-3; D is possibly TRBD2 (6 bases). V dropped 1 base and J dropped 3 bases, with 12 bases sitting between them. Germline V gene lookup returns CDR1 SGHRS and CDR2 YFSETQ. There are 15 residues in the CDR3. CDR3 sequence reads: CASSLRGLETDTQYF. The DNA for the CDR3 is TGCGCCAGCAGCTTGAGGGGACTCGAAACAGATACGCAGTATTTT.

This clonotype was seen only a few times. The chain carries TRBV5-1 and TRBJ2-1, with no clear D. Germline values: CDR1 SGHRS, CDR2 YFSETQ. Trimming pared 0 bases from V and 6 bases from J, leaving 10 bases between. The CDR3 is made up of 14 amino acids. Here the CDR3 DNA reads TGCGCCAGCAGCTTGGGTGGGCCGTTCAATGAGCAGTTCTTC. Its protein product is CASSLGGPFNEQFF.

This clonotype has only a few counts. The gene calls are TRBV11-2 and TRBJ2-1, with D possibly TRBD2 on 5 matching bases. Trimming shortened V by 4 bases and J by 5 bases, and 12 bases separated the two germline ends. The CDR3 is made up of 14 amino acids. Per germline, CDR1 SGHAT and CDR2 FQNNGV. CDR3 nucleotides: TGTGCCAGCAGCTCCCGGACTTCACACAATGAGCAGTTCTTC. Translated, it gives CASSSRTSHNEQFF.

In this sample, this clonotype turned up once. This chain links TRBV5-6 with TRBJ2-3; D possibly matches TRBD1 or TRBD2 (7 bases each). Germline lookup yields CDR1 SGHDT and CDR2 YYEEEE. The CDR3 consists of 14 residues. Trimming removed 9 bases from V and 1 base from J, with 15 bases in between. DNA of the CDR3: TGTGCCATCGGGGAGGGACAGCGCACAGATACGCAGTATTTT. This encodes CAIGEGQRTDTQYF.

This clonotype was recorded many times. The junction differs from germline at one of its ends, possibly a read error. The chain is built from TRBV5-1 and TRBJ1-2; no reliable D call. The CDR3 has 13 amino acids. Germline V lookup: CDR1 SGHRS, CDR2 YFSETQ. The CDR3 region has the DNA TGTGCCAGCAGCTTGGAAGGGCCCTATGGCTACACCTTC. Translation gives CASSLEGPYGYTF.

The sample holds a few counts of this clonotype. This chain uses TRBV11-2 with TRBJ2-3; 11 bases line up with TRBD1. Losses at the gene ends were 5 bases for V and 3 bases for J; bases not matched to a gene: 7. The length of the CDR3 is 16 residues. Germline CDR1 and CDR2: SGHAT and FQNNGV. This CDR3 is CASSAGQGAITDTQYF. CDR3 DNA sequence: TGTGCCAGCAGCGCCGGACAGGGGGCCATAACAGATACGCAGTATTTT.

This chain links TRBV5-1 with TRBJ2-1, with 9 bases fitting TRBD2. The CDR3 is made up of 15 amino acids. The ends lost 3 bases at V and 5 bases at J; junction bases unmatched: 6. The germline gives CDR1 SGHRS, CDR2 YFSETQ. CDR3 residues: CASSSAGGTHNEQFF. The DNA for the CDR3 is TGCGCCAGCAGCTCGGCGGGGGGGACACACAATGAGCAGTTCTTC. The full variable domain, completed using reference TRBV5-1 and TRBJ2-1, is KAGVTQTPRYLIKTRGQQVTLSCSPISGHRSVSWYQQTPGQGLQFLFEYFSETQRNKGNFPGRFSGRQFSNSRSEMNVSTLELGDSALYLCASSSAGGTHNEQFFGPGTRLTVL.

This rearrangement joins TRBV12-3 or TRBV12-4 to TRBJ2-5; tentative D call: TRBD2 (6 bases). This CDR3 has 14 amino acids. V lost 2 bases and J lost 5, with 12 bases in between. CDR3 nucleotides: TGTGCCAGCAGTTTAAGGGACTTGCGGGAGACCCAGTACTTC. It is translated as CASSLRDLRETQYF.

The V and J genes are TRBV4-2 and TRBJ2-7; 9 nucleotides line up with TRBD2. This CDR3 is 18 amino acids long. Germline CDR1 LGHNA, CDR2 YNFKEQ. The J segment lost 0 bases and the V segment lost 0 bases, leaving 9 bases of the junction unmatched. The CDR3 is CASSQDIARTSASYEQYF. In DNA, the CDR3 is TGTGCCAGCAGCCAAGATATAGCTCGGACTAGCGCCTCCTACGAGCAGTACTTC.

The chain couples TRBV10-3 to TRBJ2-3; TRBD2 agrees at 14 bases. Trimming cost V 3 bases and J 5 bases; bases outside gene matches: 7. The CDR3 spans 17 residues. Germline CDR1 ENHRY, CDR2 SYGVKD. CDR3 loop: CAISDFGLAGGGDTQYF. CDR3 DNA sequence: TGTGCCATCAGTGATTTCGGACTAGCGGGAGGAGGAGATACGCAGTATTTT.